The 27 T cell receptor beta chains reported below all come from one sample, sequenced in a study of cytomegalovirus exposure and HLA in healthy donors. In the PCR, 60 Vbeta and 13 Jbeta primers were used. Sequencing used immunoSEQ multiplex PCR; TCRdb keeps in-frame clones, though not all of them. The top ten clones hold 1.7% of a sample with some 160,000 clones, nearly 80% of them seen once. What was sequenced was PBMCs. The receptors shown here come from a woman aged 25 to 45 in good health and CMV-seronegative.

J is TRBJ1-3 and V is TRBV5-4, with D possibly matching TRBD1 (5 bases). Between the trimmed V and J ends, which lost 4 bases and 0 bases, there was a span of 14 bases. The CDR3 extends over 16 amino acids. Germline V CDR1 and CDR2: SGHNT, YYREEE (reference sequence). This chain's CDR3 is CASSTRQSSSGNTIYF. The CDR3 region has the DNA TGTGCCAGCAGCACCCGACAGTCGAGCTCTGGAAACACCATATATTTT.

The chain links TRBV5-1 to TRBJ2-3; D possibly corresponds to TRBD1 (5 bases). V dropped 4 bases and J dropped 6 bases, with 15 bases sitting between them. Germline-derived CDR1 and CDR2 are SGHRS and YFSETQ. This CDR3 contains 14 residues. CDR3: CASSIRSGSDTQYF. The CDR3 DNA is TGCGCCAGCAGCATCCGTTCAGGGTCGGATACGCAGTATTTT.

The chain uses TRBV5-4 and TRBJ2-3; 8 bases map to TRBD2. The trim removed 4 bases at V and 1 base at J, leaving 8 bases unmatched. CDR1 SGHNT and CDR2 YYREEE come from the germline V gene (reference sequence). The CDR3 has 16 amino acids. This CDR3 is CASSHSGRGGTDTQYF. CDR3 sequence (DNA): TGTGCCAGCAGCCACAGCGGGCGGGGGGGCACAGATACGCAGTATTTT.

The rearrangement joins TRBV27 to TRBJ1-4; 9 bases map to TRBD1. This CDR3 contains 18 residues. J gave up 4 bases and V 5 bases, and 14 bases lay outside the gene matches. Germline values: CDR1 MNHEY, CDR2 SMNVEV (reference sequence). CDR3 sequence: CASSPITGGAAINEKLFF. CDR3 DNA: TGTGCCAGCAGTCCGATTACAGGGGGCGCGGCAATTAATGAAAAACTGTTTTTT.

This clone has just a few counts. The CDR3 nucleotides are TGTGCCAGCAGCTTGGTAGGCGGGGGGGGACCTGAAGCCAAAAACATTCAGTACTTC. Residues: CASSLVGGGGPEAKNIQYF. V and J are TRBV5-4 and TRBJ2-4; 9 bases line up with TRBD2. Unmatched junction bases numbered 10, after V lost 0 bases and J lost 0 bases. CDR1 and CDR2 (germline): SGHNT, YYREEE (reference sequence). CDR3 size: 19 residues. Complete variable domain (other parts from reference TRBV5-4 and TRBJ2-4): ETGVTQSPTHLIKTRGQQVTLRCSSQSGHNTVSWYQQALGQGPQFIFQYYREEENGRGNFPPRFSGLQFPNYSSELNVNALELDDSALYLCASSLVGGGGPEAKNIQYFGAGTRLSVL.

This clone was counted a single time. CDR3 amino acids: CAWDRSGEVDYGYTF. As DNA, the CDR3 is TGTGCCTGGGACCGATCGGGGGAGGTGGACTATGGCTACACCTTC. The chain carries TRBV30 and TRBJ1-2, with D possibly TRBD1 on 5 matching bases. Germline loops: CDR1 GTSNPN, CDR2 SVGIG (reference sequence). The V end lost 5 bases, the J end lost 3 bases, and 19 bases lay between the germline ends. CDR3 size: 15 residues.

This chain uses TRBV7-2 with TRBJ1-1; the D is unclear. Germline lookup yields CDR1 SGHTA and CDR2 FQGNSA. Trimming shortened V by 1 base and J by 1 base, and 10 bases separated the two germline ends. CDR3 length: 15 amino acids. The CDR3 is CASSLVYIPNTEAFF. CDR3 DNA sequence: TGTGCCAGCAGCTTAGTATACATACCGAACACTGAAGCTTTCTTT.

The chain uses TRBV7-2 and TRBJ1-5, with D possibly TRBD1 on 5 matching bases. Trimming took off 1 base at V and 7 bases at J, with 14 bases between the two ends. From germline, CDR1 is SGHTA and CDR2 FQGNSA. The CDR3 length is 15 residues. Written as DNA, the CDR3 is TGTGCCAGCAGCTTAGTAACCCAGGGAGGGCAGCCCCAGCATTTT. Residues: CASSLVTQGGQPQHF.

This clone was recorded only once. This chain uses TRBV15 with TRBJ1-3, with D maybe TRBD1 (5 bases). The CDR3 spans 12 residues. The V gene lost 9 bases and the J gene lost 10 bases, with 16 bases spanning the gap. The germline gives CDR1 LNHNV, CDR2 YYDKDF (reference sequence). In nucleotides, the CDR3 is TGTGCCACGAGCCGGGACTCCCGAACCATATATTTT. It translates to CATSRDSRTIYF.

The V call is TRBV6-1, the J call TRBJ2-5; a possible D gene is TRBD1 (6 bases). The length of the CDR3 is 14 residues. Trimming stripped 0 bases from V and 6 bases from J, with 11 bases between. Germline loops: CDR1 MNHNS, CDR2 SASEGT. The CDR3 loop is CASSEAPGVKTQYF. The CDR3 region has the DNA TGTGCCAGCAGTGAAGCACCAGGGGTGAAGACCCAGTACTTC.

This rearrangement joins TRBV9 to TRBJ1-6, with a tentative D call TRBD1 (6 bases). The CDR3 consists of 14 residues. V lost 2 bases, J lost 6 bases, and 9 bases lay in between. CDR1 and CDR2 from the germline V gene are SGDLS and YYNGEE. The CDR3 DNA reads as TGTGCCAGCAGCGTCGGACAGTTTAATTCACCCCTCCACTTT. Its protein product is CASSVGQFNSPLHF.

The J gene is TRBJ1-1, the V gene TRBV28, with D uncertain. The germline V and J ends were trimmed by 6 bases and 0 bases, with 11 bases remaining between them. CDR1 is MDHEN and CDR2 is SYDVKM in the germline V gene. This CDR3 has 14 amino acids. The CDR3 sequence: CASRLGLMNTEAFF. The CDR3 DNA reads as TGTGCCAGCAGACTCGGACTGATGAACACTGAAGCTTTCTTT. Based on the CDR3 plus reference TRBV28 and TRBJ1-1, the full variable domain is DVKVTQSSRYLVKRTGEKVFLECVQDMDHENMFWYRQDPGLGLRLIYFSYDVKMKEKGDIPEGYSVSREKKERFSLILESASTNQTSMYLCASRLGLMNTEAFFGQGTRLTVV.

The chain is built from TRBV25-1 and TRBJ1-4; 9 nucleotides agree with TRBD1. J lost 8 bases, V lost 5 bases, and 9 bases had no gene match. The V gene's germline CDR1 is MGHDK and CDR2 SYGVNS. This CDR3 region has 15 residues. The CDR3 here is CASSQPGQGEEKLFF. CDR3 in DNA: TGTGCCAGCAGTCAGCCGGGACAGGGAGAAGAAAAACTGTTTTTT. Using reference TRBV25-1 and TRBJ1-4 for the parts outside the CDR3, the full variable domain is EADIYQTPRYLVIGTGKKITLECSQTMGHDKMYWYQQDPGMELHLIHYSYGVNSTEKGDLSSESTVSRIRTEHFPLTLESARPSHTSQYLCASSQPGQGEEKLFFGSGTQLSVL.

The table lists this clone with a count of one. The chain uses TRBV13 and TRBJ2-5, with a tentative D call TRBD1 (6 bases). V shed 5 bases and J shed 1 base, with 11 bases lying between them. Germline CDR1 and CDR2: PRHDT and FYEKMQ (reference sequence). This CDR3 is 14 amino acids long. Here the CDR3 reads CASSDWDTQETQYF. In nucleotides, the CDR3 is TGTGCCAGCAGCGATTGGGACACCCAAGAGACCCAGTACTTC.

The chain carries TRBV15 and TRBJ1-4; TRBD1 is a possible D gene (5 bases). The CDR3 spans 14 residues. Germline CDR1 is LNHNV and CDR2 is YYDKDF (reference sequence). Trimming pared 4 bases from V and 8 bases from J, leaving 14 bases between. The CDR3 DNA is TGTGCCACCAGCAAACCCCGGGGGGAAGAAAAACTGTTTTTT. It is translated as CATSKPRGEEKLFF.

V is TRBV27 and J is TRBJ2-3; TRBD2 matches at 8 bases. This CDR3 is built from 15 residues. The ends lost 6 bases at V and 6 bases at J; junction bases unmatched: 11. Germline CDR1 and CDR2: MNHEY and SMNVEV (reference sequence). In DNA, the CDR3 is TGTGCCAGCAGAAATAGACTAGCGACCTCGGATACGCAGTATTTT. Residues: CASRNRLATSDTQYF.

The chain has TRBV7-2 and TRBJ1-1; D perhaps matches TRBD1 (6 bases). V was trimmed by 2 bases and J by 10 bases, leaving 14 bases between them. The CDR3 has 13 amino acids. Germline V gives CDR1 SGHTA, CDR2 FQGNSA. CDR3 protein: CASSLSNPRGAFF. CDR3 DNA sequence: TGTGCCAGCAGCTTATCCAATCCCAGGGGAGCTTTCTTT.

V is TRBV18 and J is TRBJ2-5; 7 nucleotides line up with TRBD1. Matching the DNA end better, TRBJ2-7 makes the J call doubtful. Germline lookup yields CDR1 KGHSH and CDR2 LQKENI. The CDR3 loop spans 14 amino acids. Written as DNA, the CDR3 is TGTGCCAGCTCACCTGGACAGGACTCCTACGAGCAGTACTTC. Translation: CASSPGQDSYEQYF.

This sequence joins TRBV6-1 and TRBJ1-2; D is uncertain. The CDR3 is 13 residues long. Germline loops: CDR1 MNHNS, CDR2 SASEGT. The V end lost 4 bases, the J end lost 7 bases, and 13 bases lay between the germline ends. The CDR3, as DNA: TGTGCCAGCAGTGGGTTCGAAAGGAGTGGCTACACCTTC. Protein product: CASSGFERSGYTF.

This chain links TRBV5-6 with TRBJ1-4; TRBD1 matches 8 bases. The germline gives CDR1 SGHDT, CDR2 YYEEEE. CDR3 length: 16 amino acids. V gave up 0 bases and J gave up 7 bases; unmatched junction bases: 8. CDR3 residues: CASSLVKTGASEKLFF. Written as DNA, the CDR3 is TGTGCCAGCAGCTTGGTCAAGACAGGGGCTAGTGAAAAACTGTTTTTT. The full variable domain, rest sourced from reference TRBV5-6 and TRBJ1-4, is DAGVTQSPTHLIKTRGQQVTLRCSPKSGHDTVSWYQQALGQGPQFIFQYYEEEERQRGNFPDRFSGHQFPNYSSELNVNALLLGDSALYLCASSLVKTGASEKLFFGSGTQLSVL.

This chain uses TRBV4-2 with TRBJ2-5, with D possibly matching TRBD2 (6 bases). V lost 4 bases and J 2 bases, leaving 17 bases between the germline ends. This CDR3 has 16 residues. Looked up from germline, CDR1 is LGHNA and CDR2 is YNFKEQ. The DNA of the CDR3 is TGTGCCAGCAGCCGAGGACTAACCAGCGAACAAGAGACCCAGTACTTC. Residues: CASSRGLTSEQETQYF.

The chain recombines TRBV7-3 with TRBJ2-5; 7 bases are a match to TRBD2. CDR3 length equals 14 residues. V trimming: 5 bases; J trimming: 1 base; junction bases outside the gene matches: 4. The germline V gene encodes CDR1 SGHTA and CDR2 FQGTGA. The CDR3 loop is CASSRAGTQETQYF. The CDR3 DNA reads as TGTGCCAGCAGCCGAGCGGGGACCCAAGAGACCCAGTACTTC.

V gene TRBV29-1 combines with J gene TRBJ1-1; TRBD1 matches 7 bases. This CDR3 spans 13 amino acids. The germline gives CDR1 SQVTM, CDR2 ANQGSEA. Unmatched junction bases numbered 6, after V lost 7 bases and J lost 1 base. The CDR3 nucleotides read TGCAGCGCACAGGGGCGCGGGAACACTGAAGCTTTCTTT. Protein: CSAQGRGNTEAFF.

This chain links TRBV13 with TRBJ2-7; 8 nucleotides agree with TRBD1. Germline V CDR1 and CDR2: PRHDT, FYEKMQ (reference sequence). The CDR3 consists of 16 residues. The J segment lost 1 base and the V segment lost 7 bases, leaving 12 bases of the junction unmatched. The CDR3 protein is CASTLTRTGWSYEQYF. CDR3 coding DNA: TGTGCCAGCACCCTTACCCGGACAGGGTGGTCCTACGAGCAGTACTTC.

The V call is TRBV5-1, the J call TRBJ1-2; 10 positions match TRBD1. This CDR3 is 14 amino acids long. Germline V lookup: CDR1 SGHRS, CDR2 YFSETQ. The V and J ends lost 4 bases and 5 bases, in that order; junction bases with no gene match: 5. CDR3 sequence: CASSLTGGGYGYTF. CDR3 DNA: TGCGCCAGCAGCCTGACAGGGGGCGGATATGGCTACACCTTC.

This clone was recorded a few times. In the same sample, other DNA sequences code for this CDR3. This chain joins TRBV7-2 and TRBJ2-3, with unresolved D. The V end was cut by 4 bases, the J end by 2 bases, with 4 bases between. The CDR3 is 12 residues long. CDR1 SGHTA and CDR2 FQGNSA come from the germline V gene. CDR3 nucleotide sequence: TGTGCCAGCAGCTCCTTCACAGATACGCAGTATTTT. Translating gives CASSSFTDTQYF.

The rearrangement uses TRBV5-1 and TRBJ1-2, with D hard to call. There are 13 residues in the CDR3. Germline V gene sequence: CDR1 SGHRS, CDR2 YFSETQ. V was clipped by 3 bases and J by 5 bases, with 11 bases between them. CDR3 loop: CASSYTSNYGYTF. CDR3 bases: TGCGCCAGCAGCTACACAAGTAATTATGGCTACACCTTC.